The 16 T cell receptor beta chains presented below share a single source sample, sequenced in a study of shared clonotypes between healthy human individuals. Profiling relied on immunoSEQ multiplex PCR, and the TCRdb table lists in-frame clones only, not all of them. This sample carries around 1,000,000 clones, about 72% of them seen once, and the ten largest clones take roughly 0.9%. Sequencing was done on a sample of memory CD4+ T cells from PBMCs. Subset: CD45RA-negative fraction. The receptors stem from a man younger than 35 in good health. Some clones in this sample may be carry-over from other donors' samples.

This clone was counted only a few times. The chain combines TRBV18 with TRBJ1-4, with 7 nucleotides matching TRBD1. J lost 6 bases, V lost 6 bases, and 4 bases had no gene match. The CDR3 spans 13 residues. The germline gives CDR1 KGHSH, CDR2 LQKENI. The CDR3 nucleotides are TGTGCCAGCTCTGGGGACAGATATGAAAAACTGTTTTTT. Protein sequence: CASSGDRYEKLFF.

The chain couples TRBV19 to TRBJ1-2, with D possibly TRBD1 on 5 matching bases. There are 14 residues in the CDR3. Trimming pared 5 bases from V and 2 bases from J, leaving 12 bases between. CDR1 and CDR2 (germline): LNHDA, SQIVND (reference sequence). The CDR3 coding sequence is TGTGCCAGTAGTCCAGTTGACAGCAACTATGGCTACACCTTC. Translation gives CASSPVDSNYGYTF.

The chain joins TRBV7-6 to TRBJ2-1, with 8 bases lining up with TRBD2. The CDR3 spans 16 residues. J lost 5 bases, V lost 5 bases, and 11 bases had no gene match. Germline V lookup: CDR1 SGHVS, CDR2 FNYEAQ. CDR3 residues: CASSTMGAGAHNEQFF. CDR3 DNA sequence: TGTGCCAGCAGCACGATGGGAGCGGGAGCGCACAATGAGCAGTTCTTC.

The chain joins TRBV19 to TRBJ2-7, with 10 bases identical to TRBD1. CDR1 LNHDA and CDR2 SQIVND come from the germline V gene (reference sequence). J gave up 2 bases and V 5 bases, and 6 bases lay outside the gene matches. There are 15 residues in the CDR3. The CDR3: CASSLRDRGAYEQYF. CDR3 DNA: TGTGCCAGTAGTCTTCGGGACAGGGGAGCCTACGAGCAGTACTTC. The variable domain in full, completed from reference TRBV19 and TRBJ2-7, reads DGGITQSPKYLFRKEGQNVTLSCEQNLNHDAMYWYRQDPGQGLRLIYYSQIVNDFQKGDIAEGYSVSREKKESFPLTVTSAQKNPTAFYLCASSLRDRGAYEQYFGPGTRLTVT.

This sequence joins TRBV18 and TRBJ1-2; D is uncertain. The CDR3 sequence is 15 residues long. Trimming cost V 3 bases and J 3 bases, with 14 bases left between them. The germline gives CDR1 KGHSH, CDR2 LQKENI. Here the CDR3 DNA reads TGTGCCAGCTCACCCCCGGGCCTGGCGGACTATGGCTACACCTTC. This translates into CASSPPGLADYGYTF.

As regards this clone: Other DNA sequences within the sample encode an identical CDR3. The V gene is TRBV5-1, the J gene TRBJ2-5; 7 bases agree with TRBD1. Trimming removed 0 bases from V and 5 bases from J; junction bases left unmatched: 4. The CDR3 has 14 residues. CDR1 is SGHRS, CDR2 YFSETQ, per germline. CDR3 sequence: CASSLAGRGETQYF. CDR3 bases: TGCGCCAGCAGCTTGGCCGGCAGGGGGGAGACCCAGTACTTC.

V is TRBV28 and J is TRBJ2-1; D possibly uses TRBD1 or TRBD2 (5 bases each). The germline V gene has CDR1 MDHEN and CDR2 SYDVKM. Between the trimmed V and J ends, which lost 5 bases and 8 bases, there was a span of 19 bases. The CDR3 has 15 residues. The CDR3 region is CASSQAGTLIYEQFF. The CDR3 region has the DNA TGTGCCAGCAGTCAAGCCGGGACCTTAATATATGAGCAGTTCTTC.

This sequence joins TRBV7-3 and TRBJ2-2; D possibly corresponds to TRBD1 (6 bases). The germline V gene encodes CDR1 SGHTA and CDR2 FQGTGA. V was clipped by 5 bases and J by 3 bases, with 13 bases between them. The CDR3 totals 15 residues. CDR3 nucleotides: TGTGCCAGCAGCCGACGACAGGCGTACACCGGGGAGCTGTTTTTT. Translated, it gives CASSRRQAYTGELFF.

The chain joins TRBV18 to TRBJ1-3; D not certain. This CDR3 is 16 amino acids long. Looked up from germline, CDR1 is KGHSH and CDR2 is LQKENI. V gave up 2 bases and J gave up 3 bases, with 14 bases separating them. The chain's CDR3 is CASSPDVAGFGNTIYF. The DNA for the CDR3 is TGTGCCAGCTCACCAGATGTCGCAGGCTTTGGAAACACCATATATTTT.

This clone occurred once. This chain joins TRBV4-1 and TRBJ2-3; TRBD2 agrees at 10 bases. The CDR3 is made up of 18 amino acids. Germline assignment: CDR1 MGHRA and CDR2 YSYEKL. J gave up 4 bases and V 0 bases, and 10 bases lay outside the gene matches. CDR3 coding DNA: TGCGCCAGCAGCCAAGATAGGACTAGCGGAACAGTAGCAGATACGCAGTATTTT. It translates to CASSQDRTSGTVADTQYF.

CDR3 sequence (DNA): TGTGCCAGCAGTTACGAACGGTGGCGGGGTAATTCACCCCTCCACTTT. Protein: CASSYERWRGNSPLHF. The genes are TRBV6-5 and TRBJ1-6; D not certain. This CDR3 has 16 residues. V was shortened by 2 bases and J by 6 bases, with 14 bases between the two germline ends. Germline CDR1 and CDR2: MNHEY and SVGAGI.

The J gene is TRBJ1-1, the V gene TRBV29-1; no definite D call. The CDR3 consists of 11 residues. Germline CDR1 reads SQVTM; CDR2 reads ANQGSEA. Trimming left V 6 bases short and J 6 bases short, with 11 bases between. CDR3 loop: CSVAVDAEAFF. CDR3 DNA: TGCAGCGTGGCCGTCGACGCTGAAGCTTTCTTT.

The CDR3 loop is CASSYGAEQYF. The CDR3 DNA reads as TGTGCCAGCAGCTATGGGGCCGAGCAGTACTTC. The chain is built from TRBV13 and TRBJ2-7, with D perhaps TRBD1 (5 bases). The CDR3 covers 11 residues. Trimming removed 4 bases at V and 6 bases at J, with 7 bases between. Germline values: CDR1 PRHDT, CDR2 FYEKMQ (reference sequence).

V is TRBV5-8 and J is TRBJ1-4; D perhaps matches TRBD1 (5 bases). Trimming cost V 6 bases and J 7 bases, with 10 bases left between them. The germline gives CDR1 SGHTS, CDR2 YDEGEE. The CDR3 is made up of 12 amino acids. As DNA, the CDR3 is TGTGCCAGCACTATGAGGGGTGAAAAACTGTTTTTT. Translation: CASTMRGEKLFF.

The chain recombines TRBV7-2 with TRBJ2-3, with 8 nucleotides matching TRBD2. The germline gives CDR1 SGHTA, CDR2 FQGNSA. V lost 1 base and J lost 8; bases outside the gene matches: 11. The CDR3 has 16 amino acids. The CDR3 reads CASSLEATAAGGTQYF. CDR3 nucleotides: TGTGCCAGCAGCTTAGAGGCGACCGCCGCGGGAGGTACGCAGTATTTT.

This clone has only a few counts. The chain joins TRBV9 to TRBJ2-7; D unresolved. Germline-derived CDR1 and CDR2 are SGDLS and YYNGEE. CDR3 length: 13 amino acids. V lost 0 bases, J lost 6 bases, and 10 bases lay in between. CDR3 sequence: CASSVESGVEQYF. The CDR3 nucleotides read TGTGCCAGCAGCGTAGAATCGGGTGTCGAGCAGTACTTC. The entire variable domain, with the rest obtained from reference TRBV9 and TRBJ2-7, is as follows: DSGVTQTPKHLITATGQRVTLRCSPRSGDLSVYWYQQSLDQGLQFLIQYYNGEERAKGNILERFSAQQFPDLHSELNLSSLELGDSALYFCASSVESGVEQYFGPGTRLTVT.